Listed below are T cell receptor beta chains from one sample, sequenced in a study of T cell changes during pregnancy in multiple sclerosis. The table came from immunoSEQ multiplex PCR; TCRdb's copy has only in-frame clones and leaves some out. This table holds just under 70,000 clones, roughly nine tenths found once. The source material was peripheral blood, sampled in the second trimester of pregnancy. Receptors originate from a female donor with multiple sclerosis, enrolled in a pregnancy study. Each CDR3 is given with its conserved first and last residue. The order of the fields is V gene, clone size, J gene, D gene, CDR3 DNA, CDR3 protein. The D gene is left open where the match is weak. Part of the rows lack a size; the others show once, few, many or a class for expanded clones.

V gene: TRBV14
clone size: NA
J gene: TRBJ1-3
D gene: NA
CDR3 DNA: TGTGCCAGCAGCGCCGCAGGGTCTTTCTCCAGAGGAAACACCATATATTTT
CDR3 protein: CASSAAGSFSRGNTIYF

V gene: TRBV5-4
clone size: NA
J gene: TRBJ2-5
D gene: NA
CDR3 DNA: TGTGCCAGCAGCTTGGTAGGCGGGCAAGAGACCCAGTACTTC
CDR3 protein: CASSLVGGQETQYF

V gene: TRBV19
clone size: NA
J gene: TRBJ2-7
D gene: TRBD2
CDR3 DNA: TGTGCCAGTAGTAGGGAGGGATCCTACGAGCAGTACTTC
CDR3 protein: CASSREGSYEQYF

V gene: TRBV15
clone size: NA
J gene: TRBJ2-7
D gene: NA
CDR3 DNA: TGTGCCACCAGCAGAGATCGGGACAAGAGTAGCTACGAGCAGTACTTC
CDR3 protein: CATSRDRDKSSYEQYF

V gene: TRBV7-3
clone size: NA
J gene: TRBJ2-3
D gene: NA
CDR3 DNA: TGTGCCAGCAGCTCCCCCTCGAGAGGGCTTGTAGGGACGCAGTATTTT
CDR3 protein: CASSSPSRGLVGTQYF

V gene: TRBV19
clone size: NA
J gene: TRBJ2-1
D gene: TRBD2
CDR3 DNA: TGTGCCAGTAGTGCCCAGCGGGGGCTCTCCTACAATGAGCAGTTCTTC
CDR3 protein: CASSAQRGLSYNEQFF

V gene: TRBV7-2
clone size: NA
J gene: TRBJ2-7
D gene: TRBD2
CDR3 DNA: TGTGCCAGCAGCCTTACTGGGGGGGGAGCGGGGGAGCAGTACTTC
CDR3 protein: CASSLTGGGAGEQYF

V gene: TRBV29-1
clone size: NA
J gene: TRBJ1-2
D gene: TRBD1
CDR3 DNA: TGCAGCGTTAAGGGACAGGGGGGTTCCTATGGCTACACCTTC
CDR3 protein: CSVKGQGGSYGYTF

V gene: TRBV12-2
clone size: NA
J gene: TRBJ2-4
D gene: NA
CDR3 DNA: TGTGCAAGTCGCTTATCGGGACAGGGGGCGGACATTCAGTACTTC
CDR3 protein: CASRLSGQGADIQYF

V gene: TRBV7-3
clone size: NA
J gene: TRBJ1-2
D gene: NA
CDR3 DNA: TGTGCCAGCAGCTTAAGTCAGGGGCAGGGTGGCTACACCTTC
CDR3 protein: CASSLSQGQGGYTF

V gene: TRBV6-1
clone size: NA
J gene: TRBJ1-5
D gene: NA
CDR3 DNA: TGTGCCAGCAGTGACCTTAAAGGGACATCGGATAATCAGCCCCAGCATTTT
CDR3 protein: CASSDLKGTSDNQPQHF

V gene: TRBV7-9
clone size: NA
J gene: TRBJ1-2
D gene: NA
CDR3 DNA: TGTGCCAGCAGCTTACGGGGAGGCGGTGGCTACACCTTC
CDR3 protein: CASSLRGGGGYTF

V gene: TRBV7-8
clone size: NA
J gene: TRBJ2-5
D gene: NA
CDR3 DNA: TGTGCCAGCAGCTCGGTGGAGTTACCGTGGGAGACCCAGTACTTC
CDR3 protein: CASSSVELPWETQYF

V gene: TRBV6-1
clone size: NA
J gene: TRBJ2-7
D gene: TRBD2
CDR3 DNA: TGTGCCAGCAGTGCCCCACCAAGACTAGCGGGGGGGCCGTACGAGCAGTACTTC
CDR3 protein: CASSAPPRLAGGPYEQYF

V gene: TRBV7-9
clone size: NA
J gene: TRBJ2-3
D gene: TRBD2
CDR3 DNA: TGTGCCAGCAGCTCCCTGGGAGGGGCAACAGATACGCAGTATTTT
CDR3 protein: CASSSLGGATDTQYF

V gene: TRBV7-9
clone size: NA
J gene: TRBJ2-5
D gene: TRBD2
CDR3 DNA: TGTGCCAGCACCCATACGGGAGGAGGAGAGACCCAGTACTTC
CDR3 protein: CASTHTGGGETQYF

V gene: TRBV29-1
clone size: NA
J gene: TRBJ1-2
D gene: NA
CDR3 DNA: TGCAGCGTTCCGACACCTAACTATGGCTACACCTTC
CDR3 protein: CSVPTPNYGYTF

V gene: TRBV9
clone size: NA
J gene: TRBJ1-2
D gene: NA
CDR3 DNA: TGTGCCAGCAGCGGCGGTGGGACAACCAACTATGGCTACACCTTC
CDR3 protein: CASSGGGTTNYGYTF

V gene: TRBV7-2
clone size: NA
J gene: TRBJ1-4
D gene: TRBD1
CDR3 DNA: TGTGCCAGCAGCAGAGACAGGGCTGAAAAACTGTTTTTT
CDR3 protein: CASSRDRAEKLFF

V gene: TRBV6-6
clone size: once
J gene: TRBJ1-3
D gene: NA
CDR3 DNA: TGTGCCAGCAGTTACCCCACAGGGTTCTCTGGAAACACCATATATTTT
CDR3 protein: CASSYPTGFSGNTIYF

V gene: TRBV11-1
clone size: few
J gene: TRBJ2-7
D gene: TRBD1
CDR3 DNA: TGTGCCAGCAGCACCACCCGACAGGGGCCCCACGAGCAGTACTTC
CDR3 protein: CASSTTRQGPHEQYF

V gene: TRBV19
clone size: NA
J gene: TRBJ1-1
D gene: NA
CDR3 DNA: TGTGCCAGTAGTATTAAGACAGGCACCTTTTCGGGCACTGAAGCTTTCTTT
CDR3 protein: CASSIKTGTFSGTEAFF

V gene: TRBV4-1
clone size: NA
J gene: TRBJ2-1
D gene: NA
CDR3 DNA: TGCGCCAGCAGCCAAGGAGATAGCTCCTACAATGAGCAGTTCTTC
CDR3 protein: CASSQGDSSYNEQFF

V gene: TRBV2
clone size: NA
J gene: TRBJ1-2
D gene: NA
CDR3 DNA: TGTGCCAGCAGTGCCAACGGCTATGGCTACACCTTC
CDR3 protein: CASSANGYGYTF

V gene: TRBV10-3
clone size: NA
J gene: TRBJ1-4
D gene: TRBD1
CDR3 DNA: TGTGCCATCAGGTCTCAGGGGGACATTAATGAAAAACTGTTTTTT
CDR3 protein: CAIRSQGDINEKLFF

V gene: TRBV4-1
clone size: NA
J gene: TRBJ2-5
D gene: NA
CDR3 DNA: TGCGCCAGCAGCCAGATTGCAGGGGTGAGAGAGACCCAGTACTTC
CDR3 protein: CASSQIAGVRETQYF

V gene: TRBV19
clone size: NA
J gene: TRBJ1-2
D gene: NA
CDR3 DNA: TGTGCCAGTAGACCGACAGGAGTCTATGGCTACACCTTC
CDR3 protein: CASRPTGVYGYTF

V gene: TRBV15
clone size: NA
J gene: TRBJ1-2
D gene: NA
CDR3 DNA: TGTGCCACCAGCAGTGTGAACAGGGATGGCTACACCTTC
CDR3 protein: CATSSVNRDGYTF

V gene: TRBV7-9
clone size: NA
J gene: TRBJ2-5
D gene: NA
CDR3 DNA: TGTGCCAGCGGGAGGGGGGAGTACCAAGAGACCCAGTACTTC
CDR3 protein: CASGRGEYQETQYF

V gene: TRBV2
clone size: few
J gene: TRBJ2-4
D gene: NA
CDR3 DNA: TGTGCCAGCAGCCTAGTCAAGTCCGGCGGCATTCAGTACTTC
CDR3 protein: CASSLVKSGGIQYF

V gene: TRBV5-1
clone size: NA
J gene: TRBJ1-5
D gene: NA
CDR3 DNA: TGCGCCAGCAGCCCTGGATCCGGAGGGAGCAATCAGCCCCAGCATTTT
CDR3 protein: CASSPGSGGSNQPQHF

V gene: TRBV7-3
clone size: NA
J gene: TRBJ2-6
D gene: NA
CDR3 DNA: TGTGCCAGCAGCTTTTCGGGCTCTGGGGCCAACGTCCTGACTTTC
CDR3 protein: CASSFSGSGANVLTF

V gene: TRBV19
clone size: NA
J gene: TRBJ2-1
D gene: NA
CDR3 DNA: TGTGCCAGTAGTGAGGCCTCCTACAATGAGCAGTTCTTC
CDR3 protein: CASSEASYNEQFF

V gene: TRBV7-2
clone size: NA
J gene: TRBJ2-3
D gene: NA
CDR3 DNA: TGTGCCAGCAGCCCACTCCTCACAGATACGCAGTATTTT
CDR3 protein: CASSPLLTDTQYF

V gene: TRBV19
clone size: NA
J gene: TRBJ1-5
D gene: NA
CDR3 DNA: TGTGCCAGTACCGACAGAAATCAGCCCCAGCATTTT
CDR3 protein: CASTDRNQPQHF

V gene: TRBV18
clone size: NA
J gene: TRBJ2-7
D gene: TRBD1
CDR3 DNA: TGTGCCAGCTCCCCCCGCAGGATCCCAGGGGGCTACGAGCAGTACTTC
CDR3 protein: CASSPRRIPGGYEQYF

V gene: TRBV5-4
clone size: NA
J gene: TRBJ1-2
D gene: NA
CDR3 DNA: TGTGCCAGCAGCCCGGACAGTCTTAACTATGGCTACACCTTC
CDR3 protein: CASSPDSLNYGYTF

V gene: TRBV7-9
clone size: NA
J gene: TRBJ2-5
D gene: TRBD1
CDR3 DNA: TGTGCCAGCAGCTTTGACAGGGTCAAAACGGGGACCCAGTACTTC
CDR3 protein: CASSFDRVKTGTQYF

V gene: TRBV7-2
clone size: NA
J gene: TRBJ1-5
D gene: NA
CDR3 DNA: TGTGCCAGCAGCACCAGGGGTAATCAGCCCCAGCATTTT
CDR3 protein: CASSTRGNQPQHF

V gene: TRBV7-3
clone size: NA
J gene: TRBJ1-1
D gene: NA
CDR3 DNA: TGTGCCAGCAGCTTAGGGCCAGTGAACACTGAAGCTTTCTTT
CDR3 protein: CASSLGPVNTEAFF

V gene: TRBV5-1
clone size: NA
J gene: TRBJ1-3
D gene: NA
CDR3 DNA: TGCGCCAGCAGCCTGACACCGGAAGGTGGAAACACCATATATTTT
CDR3 protein: CASSLTPEGGNTIYF

V gene: TRBV7-2
clone size: NA
J gene: TRBJ1-2
D gene: TRBD1
CDR3 DNA: TGTGCCAGCAGCCCGACGACAGGGCTTGTGAATGGCTACACCTTC
CDR3 protein: CASSPTTGLVNGYTF

V gene: TRBV5-4
clone size: NA
J gene: TRBJ2-7
D gene: NA
CDR3 DNA: TGTGCCAGCAGCTTGGGGGGGACACCCTACGAGCAGTACTTC
CDR3 protein: CASSLGGTPYEQYF

V gene: TRBV4-1
clone size: NA
J gene: TRBJ1-2
D gene: TRBD1
CDR3 DNA: TGCGCCAGCAGTTCCAGCTCAGGGGGCTCGAACTATGGCTACACCTTC
CDR3 protein: CASSSSSGGSNYGYTF

V gene: TRBV7-7
clone size: once
J gene: TRBJ2-1
D gene: NA
CDR3 DNA: TGTGCTAGCAGCTCATCACAGTTCTCCAACTCCTACAATGAGCAGTTCTTC
CDR3 protein: CASSSSQFSNSYNEQFF

V gene: TRBV29-1
clone size: NA
J gene: TRBJ1-1
D gene: TRBD1
CDR3 DNA: TGCAGCGAAAAGACAGGGGTCATGAACACTGAAGCTTTCTTT
CDR3 protein: CSEKTGVMNTEAFF

V gene: TRBV6-4
clone size: NA
J gene: TRBJ2-3
D gene: NA
CDR3 DNA: TGTGCCAGCGCGGAGTATAGCACAGATACGCAGTATTTT
CDR3 protein: CASAEYSTDTQYF

V gene: TRBV9
clone size: NA
J gene: TRBJ2-5
D gene: NA
CDR3 DNA: TGTGCCAGCAGCCTACCGGGACTTGGGAGGGAGACCCAGTACTTC
CDR3 protein: CASSLPGLGRETQYF

V gene: TRBV6-5
clone size: NA
J gene: TRBJ2-7
D gene: TRBD1
CDR3 DNA: TGTGCCAGCAGGCTGCCGGGACAGGGGAGGTACGAGCAGTACTTC
CDR3 protein: CASRLPGQGRYEQYF

V gene: TRBV4-3
clone size: once
J gene: TRBJ2-2
D gene: TRBD2
CDR3 DNA: TGCGCCAGCAGCCCCTGGACTAGCGGGGGGCATGGGGAGCTGTTTTTT
CDR3 protein: CASSPWTSGGHGELFF

V gene: TRBV13
clone size: NA
J gene: TRBJ2-2
D gene: NA
CDR3 DNA: TGTGCCAGCAGCCCTCCTCTCGGGGGGGAGCTGTTTTTT
CDR3 protein: CASSPPLGGELFF

V gene: TRBV5-1
clone size: few
J gene: TRBJ2-3
D gene: TRBD2
CDR3 DNA: TGCGCCAGCAGCTTGAGCGGGGGGGCCGAAGATACGCAGTATTTT
CDR3 protein: CASSLSGGAEDTQYF

V gene: TRBV2
clone size: NA
J gene: TRBJ2-6
D gene: TRBD1
CDR3 DNA: TGTGCCAGCAGTTTCCGGGACAGGGTCGGGGCCAACGTCCTGACTTTC
CDR3 protein: CASSFRDRVGANVLTF